The 13 T cell receptor beta chains given below trace back to one sample, sequenced in a study of radiotherapy plus CTLA-4 blockade in lung cancer. Sequenced by immunoSEQ multiplex PCR; TCRdb stores in-frame clones only, minus some. This sample has tens of thousands of clones; roughly 76% occur once, and the top ten carry 2.5% to 3%. Material: peripheral blood, obtained from a patient treated with radiotherapy plus ipilimumab. The origin of the receptors is a human donor with non-small cell lung cancer who had a complete response to radiotherapy plus ipilimumab.

There are a few counts of this clone. The chain couples TRBV2 to TRBJ2-7, with a weak D call TRBD2 (6 bases). Germline V lookup: CDR1 SNHLY, CDR2 FYNNEI. CDR3 length: 14 amino acids. The V and J ends lost 10 bases and 2 bases respectively, with 18 bases between them. The CDR3 protein is CATKRGGTPYEQYF. As DNA, the CDR3 is TGTGCCACGAAGAGGGGCGGGACCCCCTACGAGCAGTACTTC.

This CDR3 is CASSQQGHQPQHF. The CDR3 DNA is TGTGCCAGCAGCCAACAGGGCCATCAGCCCCAGCATTTT. The V gene is TRBV11-2, the J gene TRBJ1-5, with D tentatively TRBD1 (6 bases). V was trimmed by 5 bases and J by 5 bases, leaving 10 bases between them. From germline, CDR1 is SGHAT and CDR2 FQNNGV. This CDR3 comprises 13 residues.

In its sample, this clone was seen a few times. V is TRBV28 and J is TRBJ2-4, with D possibly TRBD2 on 5 matching bases. Trimming took off 2 bases at V and 6 bases at J, with 17 bases between the two ends. Germline V lookup: CDR1 MDHEN, CDR2 SYDVKM. The length of the CDR3 is 16 residues. CDR3 amino acids: CASSLSEARGGNIQYF. CDR3 nucleotides: TGTGCCAGCAGTTTAAGCGAGGCGAGAGGAGGAAACATTCAGTACTTC.

This clone has more than one count but fewer than ten. The chain joins TRBV5-1 to TRBJ2-3; 7 nucleotides line up with TRBD2. V lost 3 bases to trimming and J lost 3 bases; unmatched junction nucleotides: 10. The germline gives CDR1 SGHRS, CDR2 YFSETQ. The CDR3 spans 16 residues. CDR3 residues: CASSWGLADLTDTQYF. The CDR3 region has the DNA TGCGCCAGCAGCTGGGGCCTAGCGGACTTGACAGATACGCAGTATTTT.

V gene TRBV19 combines with J gene TRBJ2-5; 15 nucleotides match TRBD2. Germline values: CDR1 LNHDA, CDR2 SQIVND (reference sequence). The CDR3 runs to 17 residues. V lost 6 bases, J lost 5 bases, and 10 bases stayed unmatched. DNA of the CDR3: TGTGCCAGTAGGACCGGACTAGCGGGAGGGCTGGGGGAGACCCAGTACTTC. Translating it yields CASRTGLAGGLGETQYF.

The rearrangement uses TRBV13 and TRBJ2-3, with D perhaps matching TRBD2 (6 bases). V lost 4 bases and J 4 bases, leaving 18 bases between the germline ends. Per germline, CDR1 PRHDT and CDR2 FYEKMQ (reference sequence). This CDR3 comprises 16 residues. DNA of the CDR3: TGTGCCAGCAGCTCCATGGTCGGGGGAAGGGCAGATACGCAGTATTTT. It codes for CASSSMVGGRADTQYF.

This chain joins TRBV7-3 and TRBJ2-7; a possible D gene is TRBD2 (5 bases). This CDR3 is 14 amino acids long. Per the germline V gene, CDR1 is SGHTA and CDR2 is FQGTGA. Trimming took 5 bases from V and 6 from J, leaving 17 bases between them. The CDR3 loop reads CASSREHLRGEQYF. The CDR3 DNA reads as TGTGCCAGCAGCCGGGAACACCTTCGGGGCGAGCAGTACTTC.

V is TRBV6-5 and J is TRBJ1-2; 10 positions match TRBD1. V lost 5 bases, J lost 8 bases, and 11 bases stayed unmatched. Germline CDR1 reads MNHEY; CDR2 reads SVGAGI. The CDR3 sequence is 15 residues long. The chain's CDR3 is CASSPVEGQGHGYTF. In DNA, the CDR3 is TGTGCCAGCAGTCCCGTTGAGGGACAGGGGCACGGCTACACCTTC.

The V call is TRBV9, the J call TRBJ2-7, with TRBD2 matching 7 bases. This CDR3 is 14 amino acids long. Germline V CDR1 and CDR2: SGDLS, YYNGEE. J gave up 4 bases and V 3 bases, and 7 bases lay outside the gene matches. The CDR3 DNA sequence: TGTGCCAGCAGCGCTGGGGGGGGGAGGTACGAGCAGTACTTC. Residues: CASSAGGGRYEQYF. The full variable domain, its missing parts supplied by reference TRBV9 and TRBJ2-7, is DSGVTQTPKHLITATGQRVTLRCSPRSGDLSVYWYQQSLDQGLQFLIQYYNGEERAKGNILERFSAQQFPDLHSELNLSSLELGDSALYFCASSAGGGRYEQYFGPGTRLTVT.

V is TRBV6-5 and J is TRBJ2-1, with 8 nucleotides matching TRBD2. There are 14 residues in the CDR3. The germline V gene encodes CDR1 MNHEY and CDR2 SVGAGI. Trimming removed 10 bases from V and 6 bases from J; junction bases left unmatched: 11. The CDR3 sequence: CATSAGGGVNEQFF. The CDR3 coding sequence is TGTGCCACCTCGGCGGGAGGAGGAGTCAATGAGCAGTTCTTC.

This sequence joins TRBV4-3 and TRBJ1-1; 9 nucleotides agree with TRBD1. The CDR3 has 15 residues. Germline loops: CDR1 LGHNA, CDR2 YSLEER. V was pared by 0 bases and J by 5 bases, with 4 bases of the junction left unmatched. The chain's CDR3 is CASSQDTGGRTEAFF. The CDR3, as DNA: TGCGCCAGCAGCCAAGATACAGGGGGCAGGACTGAAGCTTTCTTT.

The J gene is TRBJ1-1, the V gene TRBV5-1; D perhaps matches TRBD1 (6 bases). The CDR3 length is 14 residues. Per germline, CDR1 SGHRS and CDR2 YFSETQ. The V end was cut by 4 bases, the J end by 7 bases, with 17 bases between. CDR3 sequence reads: CASSPRDTWIEAFF. DNA for the CDR3: TGCGCCAGCAGCCCGAGGGACACCTGGATTGAAGCTTTCTTT.

This chain connects TRBV6-5 to TRBJ1-2; 11 nucleotides match TRBD1. This CDR3 is built from 15 residues. In germline, CDR1 is MNHEY, CDR2 SVGAGI. The trim removed 5 bases at V and 4 bases at J, leaving 6 bases unmatched. This CDR3 is CASSHRDRGSYGYTF. The DNA for the CDR3 is TGTGCCAGCAGTCACCGGGACAGGGGGTCCTATGGCTACACCTTC.